This TCR beta chain derives from a study of Tregs in tolerant kidney transplant recipients (dated by TCRdb to between 2018 and 2021). For the wider study: The transplants used related donors along with nonmyeloablative bone marrow transplantation, and in the human trials mixed chimerism was transient. The study applied TCRbeta sequencing to find donor-specific regulatory T cells before combined kidney and bone marrow transplantation and then followed those same cells after transplant.

With regard to this clone: Its antigen remains undetermined. The missing CDR3 end, 3 residues past where the read stops, is filled in from the germline J gene.

For TCRbeta CDR3 sequencing, genomic DNA from the sorted cells was extracted using the QIAGEN DNeasy Blood and Tissue Kit. High-throughput TCRbeta CDR3 sequencing, including PCR amplification with bias correction and internal controls, was performed commercially through immunoSEQ. Per the source publication's procedure: Unique productive TCRbeta sequences were defined by CDR3 nucleotide sequence where primers matched, and otherwise by CDR3 amino acid sequence together with Vbeta and Jbeta genes. Sorting error was corrected by removing sequences shared between sorted populations at a frequency ratio of 2:1 or less, and the remaining shared sequences were assigned to the higher population. Donor-reactive sequences were defined as at least 5-fold expanded in CFSE-low cells versus unstimulated cells, with frequency of at least 0.01% in CFSE-low cells. Jensen-Shannon divergence calculated on the top 100 TCRbeta sequences ranked by frequency was used to measure repertoire divergence. For any sample with multiple sequencing runs, sorting error was corrected in each run separately before the runs were pooled. The source is immuneACCESS, and TCRdb retained only in-frame sequences with V and J called. Part of the clones is not carried over; for the studies checked, unresolved V genes explain less than half of this, and the remainder is unexplained. V and J calls and clone size follow that table, whereas D and trimming were derived from the DNA. Per the sample table, the count is 25,000 to 35,000 clones. Roughly 7.1% of the sample comes from the top ten.

What the work shows at the level of the full study, not this receptor alone: For some patients the PCR primers changed over time, which made it impossible to compare the samples from those patients at the nucleotide level. Biological reproducibility was not directly assessed, although technical replication error appeared to be minimal. Expanding Tregs with activated donor B cells appeared to identify the most biologically relevant and donor-specific TCRbeta repertoire. The study was limited by small patient numbers, and the findings need validation in larger populations and under other immunosuppression protocols. In tolerant patients, donor-specific Tregs expanded more than Tregs overall, which suggests antigen-driven rather than nonspecific expansion.

The sample's time point label, decoded: blood sample drawn before combined kidney and bone marrow transplant. Thawed PBMCs were FACS-sorted into unstimulated Tregs (CD4+CD25+CD127-), CD4+ non-Tregs (CD4+CD25-), CD4 cells and CD8 cells. The patients were a few recipients of combined kidney and bone marrow transplants from the ITN036ST trial, and samples were available only for these trial subjects. Healthy control blood was processed by Ficoll density gradient to PBMCs and cryopreserved; patient PBMCs were collected before and after transplant. The CDR3 sequence holds 15 residues, the cysteine and phenylalanine included. The 36 bases shown cover part of the CDR3, and their frame starts at base 1. The germline ends are 15 bases apart after V is trimmed by 5 bases and J by 2 bases. According to the germline V gene, CDR1 reads SNHLY and CDR2 reads FYNNEI.

This clonotype was sampled from a human donor who received a combined kidney and bone marrow transplant. The sample in question was CD8+ T cells from blood, obtained before the transplant. Recombination connected TRBV2 to TRBJ2-5; the D segment could be TRBD2, given 6 matching bases. The CDR3 sequence is CASSPSAGRQETQYF. The sequenced CDR3 bases are TGTGCCAGCAGTCCCTCTGCAGGGAGGCAAGAGACC.